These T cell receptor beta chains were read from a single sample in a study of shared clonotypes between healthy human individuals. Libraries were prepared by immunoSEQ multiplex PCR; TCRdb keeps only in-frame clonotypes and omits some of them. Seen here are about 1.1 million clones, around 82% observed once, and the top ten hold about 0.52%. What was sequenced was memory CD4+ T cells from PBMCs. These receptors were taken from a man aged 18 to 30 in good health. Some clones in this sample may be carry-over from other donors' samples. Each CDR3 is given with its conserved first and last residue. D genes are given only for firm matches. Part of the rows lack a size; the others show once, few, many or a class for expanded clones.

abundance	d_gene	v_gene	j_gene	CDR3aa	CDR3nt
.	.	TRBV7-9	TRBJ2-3	CASSGEGSADTQYF	TGTGCCAGCAGCGGGGAAGGGTCCGCAGATACGCAGTATTTT
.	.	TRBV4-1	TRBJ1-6	CASSQGPRGSNSPLHF	TGCGCCAGCAGCCAGGGCCCCCGGGGGTCCAATTCACCCCTCCACTTT
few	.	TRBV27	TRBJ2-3	CASSRTASTDTQYF	TGTGCCAGCAGCAGGACAGCTAGCACAGATACGCAGTATTTT
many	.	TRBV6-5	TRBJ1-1	CASSSTRTPNTEAFF	TGTGCCAGCAGTTCAACGCGGACGCCCAACACTGAAGCTTTCTTT
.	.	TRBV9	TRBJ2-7	CASSVDDSYEQYF	TGTGCCAGCAGCGTAGACGACAGCTACGAGCAGTACTTC
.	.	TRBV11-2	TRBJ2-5	CASSFSDRQETQYF	TGTGCCAGCAGCTTTTCGGACAGACAAGAGACCCAGTACTTC
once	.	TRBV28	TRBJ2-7	CASSLYGNNYEQYF	TGTGCCAGCAGTTTATACGGGAATAACTACGAGCAGTACTTC
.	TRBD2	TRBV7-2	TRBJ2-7	CASSRSGAIYEQYF	TGTGCCAGCAGCCGTAGCGGGGCCATCTACGAGCAGTACTTC
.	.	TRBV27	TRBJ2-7	CASMVRGGYEQYF	TGTGCCAGCATGGTCAGGGGAGGCTACGAGCAGTACTTC
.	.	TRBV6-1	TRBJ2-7	CASSDLRQGITYEQYF	TGTGCCAGCAGTGATTTGAGGCAGGGTATTACCTACGAGCAGTACTTC
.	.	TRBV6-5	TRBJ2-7	CASSYWSEQYF	TGTGCCAGCAGTTACTGGTCCGAGCAGTACTTC
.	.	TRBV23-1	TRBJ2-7	CASNLGAPSSYEQYF	TGCGCCAGCAACCTCGGGGCGCCCAGCTCCTACGAGCAGTACTTC
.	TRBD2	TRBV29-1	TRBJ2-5	CSAGGTSGRRFETQYF	TGCAGCGCCGGAGGGACTAGCGGGAGACGCTTCGAGACCCAGTACTTC
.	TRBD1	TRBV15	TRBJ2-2	CATSRVAQGVWTGELFF	TGTGCCACCAGCAGAGTGGCGCAGGGGGTGTGGACCGGGGAGCTGTTTTTT
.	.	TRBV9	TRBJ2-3	CASSVVFGGSTDTQYF	TGTGCCAGCAGCGTAGTTTTTGGAGGTAGCACAGATACGCAGTATTTT
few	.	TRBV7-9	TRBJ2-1	CASSTTGEQFF	TGTGCCAGCAGCACCACAGGGGAGCAGTTCTTC
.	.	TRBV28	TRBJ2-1	CASSRTGTAYNEQFF	TGTGCCAGCAGTCGTACCGGGACGGCCTACAATGAGCAGTTCTTC
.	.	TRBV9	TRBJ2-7	CASSFRRDGPYEQYF	TGTGCCAGCAGCTTTAGGAGGGATGGACCCTACGAGCAGTACTTC
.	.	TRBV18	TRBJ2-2	CASSPRADNTGELFF	TGTGCCAGCTCACCACGGGCGGATAACACCGGGGAGCTGTTTTTT
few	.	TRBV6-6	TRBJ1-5	CASSFGATGQPQHF	TGTGCCAGCAGTTTCGGGGCAACGGGTCAGCCCCAGCATTTT
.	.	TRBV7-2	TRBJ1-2	CASSLRSHGYTF	TGTGCCAGCAGCTTACGGTCCCATGGCTACACCTTC
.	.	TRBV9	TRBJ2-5	CASSVGGRQETQYF	TGTGCCAGCAGCGTAGGAGGTCGACAAGAGACCCAGTACTTC
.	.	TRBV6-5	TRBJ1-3	CASSYDPLGGNTIYF	TGTGCCAGCAGTTACGATCCCCTAGGAGGAAACACCATATATTTT
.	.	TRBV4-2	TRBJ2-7	CASSPSTGPEQYF	TGTGCCAGCAGCCCCTCGACAGGACCCGAGCAGTACTTC
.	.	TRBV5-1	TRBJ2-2	CASRSDSSFTGELFF	TGCGCCAGCAGATCGGACAGCAGCTTCACCGGGGAGCTGTTTTTT
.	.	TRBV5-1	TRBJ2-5	CASSLGQGETQYF	TGCGCCAGCAGCTTAGGTCAGGGGGAGACCCAGTACTTC
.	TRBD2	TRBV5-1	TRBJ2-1	CASSLGLDPYNEQFF	TGCGCCAGCAGCCTCGGACTAGACCCGTACAATGAGCAGTTCTTC
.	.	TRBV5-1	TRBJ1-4	CASSLGQGGEKLFF	TGCGCCAGCAGCTTGGGCCAGGGAGGAGAAAAACTGTTTTTT
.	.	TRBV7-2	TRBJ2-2	CASSLVFRATGELFF	TGTGCCAGCAGCTTAGTATTCAGGGCCACCGGGGAGCTGTTTTTT
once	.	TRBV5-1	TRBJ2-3	CASSFGTMGSDTQYF	TGCGCCAGCAGCTTCGGGACGATGGGATCAGATACGCAGTATTTT
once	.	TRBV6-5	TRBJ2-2	CASSYSIRAGELFF	TGTGCCAGCAGTTACTCGATACGGGCCGGGGAGCTGTTTTTT
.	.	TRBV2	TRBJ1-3	CASSDRGTGNTIYF	TGTGCCAGCAGTGATCGGGGAACTGGAAACACCATATATTTT
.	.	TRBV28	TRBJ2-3	CASSLPGGMRSDTQYF	TGTGCCAGCAGTTTACCCGGCGGGATGAGGTCGGATACGCAGTATTTT
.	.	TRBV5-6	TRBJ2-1	CASSLTGGSYNEQFF	TGTGCCAGCAGCTTGACAGGAGGGTCCTACAATGAGCAGTTCTTC
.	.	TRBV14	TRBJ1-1	CASSQDGGEAFF	TGTGCCAGCAGCCAAGATGGGGGGGAAGCTTTCTTT
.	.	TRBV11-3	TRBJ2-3	CASSLRTSTDTQYF	TGTGCCAGCAGCTTAAGAACTAGCACAGATACGCAGTATTTT
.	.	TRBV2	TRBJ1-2	CASRQPGHTNYGYTF	TGTGCCAGCAGACAGCCGGGACACACGAACTATGGCTACACCTTC
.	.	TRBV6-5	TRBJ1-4	CASSYLGVREKLFF	TGTGCCAGCAGTTACTTGGGGGTTAGGGAAAAACTGTTTTTT
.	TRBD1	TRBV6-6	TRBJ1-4	CASSDRGLKKLFF	TGTGCCAGCAGTGACAGGGGGTTGAAAAAACTGTTTTTT
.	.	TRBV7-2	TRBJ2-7	CASSSAPPMKSGASYEQYF	TGTGCCAGCAGCTCCGCCCCTCCTATGAAAAGCGGTGCCTCCTACGAGCAGTACTTC
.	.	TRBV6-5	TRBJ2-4	CASSRTGKDGNIQYF	TGTGCCAGCAGTCGTACAGGGAAGGATGGAAACATTCAGTACTTC
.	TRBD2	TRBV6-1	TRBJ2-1	CASSEGAGGPSSEQFF	TGTGCCAGCAGTGAAGGAGCGGGAGGGCCGTCATCTGAGCAGTTCTTC
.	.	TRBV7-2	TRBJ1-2	CASSPFVNYGYTF	TGTGCCAGCAGCCCTTTTGTTAACTATGGCTACACCTTC
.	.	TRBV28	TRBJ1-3	CASSLMTGRSGNTIYF	TGTGCCAGCAGTTTGATGACAGGTCGCTCTGGAAACACCATATATTTT
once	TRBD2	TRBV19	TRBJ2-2	CASRTSGPLTGELFF	TGTGCCAGCCGGACTAGCGGGCCCCTCACCGGGGAGCTGTTTTTT